A selection of T cell receptor beta chains follows, all from one sample in a study of beta chain features in type 1 diabetes. Libraries were prepared by immunoSEQ multiplex PCR; TCRdb keeps only in-frame clonotypes and omits some of them. This sample has over 40,000 clones, with roughly 50% found just once. The sample comprised stem cell memory CD4+ T cells from blood. These TCRs come from a woman aged 30 to 39 in good health. CDR3s include the opening cysteine and the closing phenylalanine or tryptophan. A D gene is named only where the DNA matches it firmly. A clone size is listed for some rows: how often the clone was seen (once, few, many), or a class if it is expanded.

D gene	V gene	J gene	clone size	CDR3 protein	CDR3 DNA
NA	TRBV18	TRBJ1-4	NA	CASSPRGDNEKLFF	TGTGCCAGCTCACCCCGGGGGGATAATGAAAAACTGTTTTTT
TRBD2	TRBV5-1	TRBJ2-1	NA	CASSWGLAGGPSSYNEQFF	TGCGCCAGCAGCTGGGGACTAGCGGGAGGACCGAGCTCCTACAATGAGCAGTTCTTC
TRBD2	TRBV7-2	TRBJ2-2	NA	CASSPGLAENTGELFF	TGTGCCAGCAGCCCAGGACTAGCGGAAAACACCGGGGAGCTGTTTTTT
TRBD1	TRBV2	TRBJ1-2	NA	CASRQGLYGYTF	TGTGCCAGCAGACAGGGGCTGTATGGCTACACCTTC
TRBD1	TRBV9	TRBJ1-2	NA	CASSAYGTGGSYGYTF	TGTGCCAGCAGCGCCTATGGGACAGGGGGCTCCTATGGCTACACCTTC
NA	TRBV4-2	TRBJ2-7	NA	CASSQGVTRDLLSYEQYF	TGTGCCAGCAGCCAAGGCGTGACACGGGACTTACTATCCTACGAGCAGTACTTC
NA	TRBV7-8	TRBJ1-2	NA	CASSPPRVGTRYGYTF	TGTGCCAGCAGCCCCCCGCGCGTAGGGACTCGCTATGGCTACACCTTC
NA	TRBV6-6	TRBJ1-5	few	CASSPPGTTQHF	TGTGCCAGCAGCCCCCCCGGGACAACCCAGCATTTT
NA	TRBV19	TRBJ1-1	few	CASSMAGLHVLTEAFF	TGTGCCAGTAGTATGGCAGGGCTGCATGTTCTTACTGAAGCTTTCTTT
NA	TRBV5-1	TRBJ2-7	NA	CASSSSGQYEQYF	TGCGCCAGCAGCTCCTCCGGACAATACGAGCAGTACTTC
TRBD2	TRBV28	TRBJ2-7	NA	CASSSTGLAGPVGEQYF	TGTGCCAGCAGTTCAACAGGACTAGCGGGACCCGTGGGCGAGCAGTACTTC
NA	TRBV7-3	TRBJ1-1	few	CASSPGGVIMNTEAFF	TGTGCCAGCAGCCCGGGAGGGGTTATTATGAACACTGAAGCTTTCTTT
NA	TRBV19	TRBJ1-5	NA	CASSTRGEGRQPQHF	TGTGCCAGTAGCACCCGGGGGGAAGGGAGACAGCCCCAGCATTTT
TRBD1	TRBV5-1	TRBJ2-1	NA	CASTKGPQATGINEQFF	TGCGCCAGCACCAAGGGGCCCCAGGCGACAGGGATCAATGAGCAGTTCTTC
TRBD2	TRBV7-6	TRBJ2-7	NA	CASSPPTSGTFSYEQYF	TGTGCCAGCAGCCCGCCGACTAGCGGGACCTTCTCCTACGAGCAGTACTTC
TRBD1	TRBV18	TRBJ2-5	NA	CASSPPGQGQETQYF	TGTGCCAGCTCACCACCGGGACAGGGGCAAGAGACCCAGTACTTC
TRBD2	TRBV10-3	TRBJ2-3	NA	CAISESTSGSFGDTQYF	TGTGCCATCAGTGAGTCTACTAGCGGGAGTTTTGGAGATACGCAGTATTTT
TRBD1	TRBV5-1	TRBJ2-7	NA	CASSLNSGTGANEQYF	TGCGCCAGCAGCCTGAATTCCGGGACAGGGGCCAACGAGCAGTACTTC
NA	TRBV7-9	TRBJ2-2	NA	CASSFLTPNTGELFF	TGTGCCAGCAGCTTCCTAACTCCGAACACCGGGGAGCTGTTTTTT
TRBD2	TRBV5-5	TRBJ2-1	NA	CASSLASGSLNEQFF	TGTGCCAGCAGCTTGGCTAGCGGGAGTCTCAATGAGCAGTTCTTC
TRBD2	TRBV18	TRBJ2-7	NA	CASSPSSGRAWEQYF	TGTGCCAGCTCACCCTCCAGCGGGAGGGCCTGGGAGCAGTACTTC
NA	TRBV30	TRBJ1-5	NA	CAWSLEGNQPQHF	TGTGCCTGGAGTTTAGAGGGAAATCAGCCCCAGCATTTT
NA	TRBV7-2	TRBJ2-3	NA	CASSLVPLASDTQYF	TGTGCCAGCAGCTTAGTCCCACTAGCCTCAGATACGCAGTATTTT
NA	TRBV19	TRBJ2-1	NA	CASSIVGSIYNEQFF	TGTGCCAGTAGTATAGTAGGGAGTATCTACAATGAGCAGTTCTTC
NA	TRBV27	TRBJ2-7	NA	CASSLLNSPLYEQYF	TGTGCCAGCAGTTTATTAAACAGCCCACTCTACGAGCAGTACTTC
TRBD1	TRBV7-3	TRBJ2-3	few	CASSLFGDRGMTDTQYF	TGTGCCAGCAGCTTATTTGGGGACAGGGGCATGACAGATACGCAGTATTTT
NA	TRBV7-9	TRBJ1-1	NA	CASSFLQGGTEAFF	TGTGCCAGCAGCTTTTTACAGGGCGGCACTGAAGCTTTCTTT
NA	TRBV30	TRBJ2-3	NA	CAWSVNSGPTDTQYF	TGTGCCTGGAGCGTAAATAGCGGACCCACAGATACGCAGTATTTT
TRBD1	TRBV5-1	TRBJ2-5	few	CASTDRGQETQYF	TGCGCCAGCACGGACAGGGGGCAAGAGACCCAGTACTTC
NA	TRBV30	TRBJ2-5	NA	CAWSTGSETQYF	TGTGCCTGGAGTACGGGGAGCGAGACCCAGTACTTC
NA	TRBV27	TRBJ1-4	NA	CASSDVTATNEKLFF	TGTGCCAGCAGTGACGTGACAGCAACTAATGAAAAACTGTTTTTT
TRBD1	TRBV5-1	TRBJ2-2	NA	CASREQGFTGELFF	TGCGCCAGCAGAGAACAGGGGTTTACCGGGGAGCTGTTTTTT